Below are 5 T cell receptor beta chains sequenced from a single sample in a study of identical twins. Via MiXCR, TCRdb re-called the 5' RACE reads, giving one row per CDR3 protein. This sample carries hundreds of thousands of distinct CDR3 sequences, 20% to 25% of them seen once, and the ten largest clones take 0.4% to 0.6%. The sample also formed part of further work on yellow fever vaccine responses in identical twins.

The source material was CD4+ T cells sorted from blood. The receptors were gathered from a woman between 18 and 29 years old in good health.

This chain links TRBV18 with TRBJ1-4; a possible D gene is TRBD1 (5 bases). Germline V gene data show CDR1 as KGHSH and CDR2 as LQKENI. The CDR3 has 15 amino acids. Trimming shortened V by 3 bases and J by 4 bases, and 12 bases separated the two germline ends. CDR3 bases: TGTGCCAGCTCACCTATAGGGGCGTATAATGAAAAACTGTTTTTT. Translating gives CASSPIGAYNEKLFF. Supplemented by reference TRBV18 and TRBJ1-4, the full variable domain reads NAGVMQNPRHLVRRRGQEARLRCSPMKGHSHVYWYRQLPEEGLKFMVYLQKENIIDESGMPKERFSAEFPKEGPSILRIQQVVRGDSAAYFCASSPIGAYNEKLFFGSGTQLSVL.

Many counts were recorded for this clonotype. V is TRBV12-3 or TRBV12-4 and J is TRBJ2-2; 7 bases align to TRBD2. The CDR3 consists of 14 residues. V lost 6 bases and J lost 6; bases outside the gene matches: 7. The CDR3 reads CASSKLAKAGELFF. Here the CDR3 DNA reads TGTGCCAGCAGCAAACTAGCGAAAGCCGGGGAGCTGTTTTTT.

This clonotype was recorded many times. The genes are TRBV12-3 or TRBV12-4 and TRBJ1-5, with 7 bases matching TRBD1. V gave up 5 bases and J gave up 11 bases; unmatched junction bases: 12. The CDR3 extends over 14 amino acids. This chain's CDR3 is CASSKQVQGSAQHF. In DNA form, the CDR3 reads TGTGCCAGCAGTAAACAAGTACAGGGGAGTGCCCAGCATTTT.

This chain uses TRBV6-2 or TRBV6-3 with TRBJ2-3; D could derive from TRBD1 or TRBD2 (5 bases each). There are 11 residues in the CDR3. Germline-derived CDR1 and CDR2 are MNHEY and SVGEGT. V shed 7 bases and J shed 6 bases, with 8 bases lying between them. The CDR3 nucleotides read TGTGCCAGCACCGAGGGGGATACGCAGTATTTT. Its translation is CASTEGDTQYF.

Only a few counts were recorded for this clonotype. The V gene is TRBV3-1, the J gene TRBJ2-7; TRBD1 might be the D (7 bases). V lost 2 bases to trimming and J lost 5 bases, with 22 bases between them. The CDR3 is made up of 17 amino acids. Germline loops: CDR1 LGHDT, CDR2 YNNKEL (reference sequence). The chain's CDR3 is CASSQIRRQGGSNEQYV. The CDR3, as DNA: TGTGCCAGCAGCCAAATACGCCGACAGGGAGGTTCGAACGAGCAGTACGTC.